Following are 5 T cell receptor beta chains from one sample sequenced in a study of cytotoxic CD8 clonotypes in ibrutinib-treated CLL. Generated by immunoSEQ multiplex PCR, the TCRdb table keeps only in-frame clones and is missing some. Found here are just over 200,000 clones, 65% to 80% of them singletons; the top ten hold about 6%. Sequenced material: PBMCs, taken after 12 months of ibrutinib treatment. These receptors came from a human donor with chronic lymphocytic leukemia.

This clone was observed a few times. The chain joins TRBV6-4 to TRBJ1-1; TRBD1 is a possible D gene (5 bases). Germline CDR1 and CDR2: MRHNA and SNTAGT. CDR3 length: 14 residues. The V end was cut by 6 bases, the J end by 1 base, with 12 bases between. CDR3 in amino acids: CASSDSSENTEAFF. As DNA, the CDR3 is TGTGCCAGCAGCGACAGTTCAGAGAACACTGAAGCTTTCTTT.

The chain recombines TRBV5-6 with TRBJ1-2; unclear D gene. Germline-derived CDR1 and CDR2 are SGHDT and YYEEEE. The V gene lost 2 bases and the J gene lost 0 bases, with 5 bases spanning the gap. The CDR3 runs to 13 residues. The DNA for the CDR3 is TGTGCCAGCAGCTTTGAGACTAACTATGGCTACACCTTC. As protein: CASSFETNYGYTF.

The chain employs TRBV14 and TRBJ1-3; no clear D. The CDR3 runs 12 residues. CDR1 and CDR2 from the germline V gene are SGHDN and FVKESK. Trimming stripped 6 bases from V and 7 bases from J, with 10 bases between. The DNA for the CDR3 is TGTGCCAGCAGTCTTATTCGGAACACCATATATTTT. Translating gives CASSLIRNTIYF.

The chain couples TRBV10-2 to TRBJ2-7; a weak D match, TRBD2 (5 bases). The V gene's germline CDR1 is WSHSY and CDR2 SAAADI. The CDR3 has 14 residues. V was shortened by 3 bases and J by 2 bases, with 11 bases between the two germline ends. CDR3 bases: TGCGCCAGCAGTGAACTGGGAGTAACCTACGAGCAGTACTTC. This translates into CASSELGVTYEQYF.

This clone has ten or more counts. The chain recombines TRBV30 with TRBJ2-1; 13 positions agree with TRBD2. The J segment lost 8 bases and the V segment lost 1 base, leaving 5 bases of the junction unmatched. CDR1 GTSNPN and CDR2 SVGIG come from the germline V gene (reference sequence). This CDR3 is 15 amino acids long. CDR3 in DNA: TGTGCCTGGAGTGGGGGACTAGCGGGACAGGATGAGCAGTTCTTC. Translating it yields CAWSGGLAGQDEQFF.